The 23 T cell receptor beta chains below were found in one sample sequenced in a study of tumor-infiltrating lymphocytes in localized non-small cell lung cancer. Libraries were prepared by immunoSEQ multiplex PCR; TCRdb keeps only in-frame clonotypes and omits some of them. The sample has fewer than 20,000 clones; about three quarters are singletons. The material sequenced was lung tumor tissue. These receptors were taken from a human donor with non-small cell lung cancer.

This clone has only one observation. The chain has TRBV6-5 and TRBJ1-1; D gene unclear. With 2 bases removed from V and 1 base from J, the gap between germline ends came to 5 bases. CDR1 is MNHEY and CDR2 is SVGAGI in the germline V gene. The CDR3 consists of 13 residues. The CDR3 coding sequence is TGTGCCAGCAGTTACAGGAAGAACACTGAAGCTTTCTTT. Translating gives CASSYRKNTEAFF.

The genes are TRBV5-4 and TRBJ2-4; D remains ambiguous. The CDR3 is made up of 15 amino acids. Trimming stripped 4 bases from V and 3 bases from J, with 14 bases between. Germline lookup yields CDR1 SGHNT and CDR2 YYREEE (reference sequence). The DNA for the CDR3 is TGTGCCAGCAGCCACGCTGACACGGGCAAAAACATTCAGTACTTC. Translating gives CASSHADTGKNIQYF.

This chain joins TRBV11-3 and TRBJ1-6; D perhaps matches TRBD1 (5 bases). This CDR3 has 15 amino acids. Trimming removed 2 bases from V and 10 bases from J, with 15 bases in between. Germline V gene data show CDR1 as SGHNT and CDR2 as YENEEA. CDR3 bases: TGTGCCAGCAGCTTATCCCGGGTAGGGGCGTCACCCCTCCACTTT. Residues: CASSLSRVGASPLHF. The complete variable domain, with remaining parts taken from reference TRBV11-3 and TRBJ1-6, reads EAGVVQSPRYKIIEKKQPVAFWCNPISGHNTLYWYLQNLGQGPELLIRYENEEAVDDSQLPKDRFSAERLKGVDSTLKIQPAELGDSAVYLCASSLSRVGASPLHFGNGTRLTVT.

The rearrangement joins TRBV7-9 to TRBJ1-2, with a weak D call TRBD1 (6 bases). Germline assignment: CDR1 SEHNR and CDR2 FQNEAQ (reference sequence). Trimming stripped 5 bases from V and 7 bases from J, with 11 bases between. The CDR3 runs 12 residues. The CDR3 spells CASSLQGIGYTF. The CDR3 nucleotides are TGTGCCAGCAGCCTACAGGGAATTGGCTACACCTTC.

V is TRBV14 and J is TRBJ2-1; perhaps TRBD1 as D (6 bases). CDR3 length: 18 residues. Trimming stripped 0 bases from V and 5 bases from J, with 20 bases between. From germline, CDR1 is SGHDN and CDR2 FVKESK. CDR3 nucleotides: TGTGCCAGCAGCCAAGATCAATATCCGACAGGTGGGAACAATGAGCAGTTCTTC. This codes for CASSQDQYPTGGNNEQFF.

J is TRBJ2-5 and V is TRBV12-5; D is perhaps TRBD1 (6 bases). Per germline, CDR1 LGHNT and CDR2 FRNRAP. Trimming removed 7 bases at V and 6 bases at J, with 15 bases between. The CDR3 runs 13 residues. The CDR3 protein is CASDRGRGQTQYF. The CDR3 DNA sequence: TGTGCTAGTGACCGGGGCAGGGGTCAGACCCAGTACTTC.

The chain joins TRBV7-9 to TRBJ2-3; 10 nucleotides align to TRBD2. This CDR3 has 15 amino acids. Germline CDR1 reads SEHNR; CDR2 reads FQNEAQ (reference sequence). The trim removed 4 bases at V and 5 bases at J, leaving 6 bases unmatched. Here the CDR3 reads CASSSVAGGKDTQYF. In DNA form, the CDR3 reads TGTGCCAGCAGCTCCGTAGCGGGAGGTAAAGATACGCAGTATTTT. Using reference TRBV7-9 and TRBJ2-3 for the parts outside the CDR3, the full variable domain is DTGVSQNPRHKITKRGQNVTFRCDPISEHNRLYWYRQTLGQGPEFLTYFQNEAQLEKSRLLSDRFSAERPKGSFSTLEIQRTEQGDSAMYLCASSSVAGGKDTQYFGPGTRLTVL.

J is TRBJ1-2 and V is TRBV6-6; D might be TRBD1 (6 bases). The germline V gene has CDR1 MNHNY and CDR2 SVGAGI (reference sequence). The CDR3 runs 14 residues. V dropped 1 base and J dropped 4 bases, with 10 bases sitting between them. CDR3 protein: CASSYYGRGYGYTF. CDR3 nucleotide sequence: TGTGCCAGCAGTTACTACGGCAGGGGCTATGGCTACACCTTC.

The rearrangement links TRBV7-8 to TRBJ2-7; 12 nucleotides match TRBD2. V trimming: 1 base; J trimming: 6 bases; junction bases outside the gene matches: 4. In germline, CDR1 is SGHVS, CDR2 FQNEAQ. The CDR3 totals 15 residues. DNA of the CDR3: TGTGCCAGCAGCTTAGAACGACTAGCGGGAGCCGAGCAGTACTTC. Its translation: CASSLERLAGAEQYF.

This chain connects TRBV5-1 to TRBJ2-3; D could derive from TRBD1 or TRBD2 (5 bases each). CDR1 and CDR2 (germline): SGHRS, YFSETQ. The V gene lost 4 bases and the J gene lost 0 bases, with 12 bases spanning the gap. This CDR3 is built from 15 residues. This CDR3 reads CASSPNRDSTDTQYF. CDR3 DNA sequence: TGCGCCAGCAGCCCAAACCGGGACAGCACAGATACGCAGTATTTT.

This chain links TRBV11-2 with TRBJ1-1, with D hard to call. This CDR3 region has 12 residues. In germline, CDR1 is SGHAT, CDR2 FQNNGV. With 5 bases removed from V and 5 bases from J, the gap between germline ends came to 9 bases. The CDR3 region has the DNA TGTGCCAGCAGCGTAGGAGGAACTGAAGCTTTCTTT. This encodes CASSVGGTEAFF.

The chain recombines TRBV5-1 with TRBJ2-2; 13 positions match TRBD2. This CDR3 is 21 amino acids long. The ends lost 4 bases at V and 1 base at J; junction bases unmatched: 16. CDR1 SGHRS and CDR2 YFSETQ come from the germline V gene. The CDR3 region has the DNA TGCGCCAGCAGCATAAGGCCCACTACTAGCGGGGGGGCCGGGAACACCGGGGAGCTGTTTTTT. Amino acid sequence: CASSIRPTTSGGAGNTGELFF. Drawing the rest from reference TRBV5-1 and TRBJ2-2, the complete variable domain is KAGVTQTPRYLIKTRGQQVTLSCSPISGHRSVSWYQQTPGQGLQFLFEYFSETQRNKGNFPGRFSGRQFSNSRSEMNVSTLELGDSALYLCASSIRPTTSGGAGNTGELFFGEGSRLTVL.

This clone was counted only a few times. This rearrangement joins TRBV9 to TRBJ2-7; no definite D call. The CDR3 is 11 residues long. The V and J ends lost 4 bases and 6 bases respectively, with 8 bases between them. Germline CDR1 SGDLS, CDR2 YYNGEE. CDR3 region: CASSNRREQYF. As DNA, the CDR3 is TGTGCCAGCAGCAACAGACGCGAGCAGTACTTC. Based on the CDR3 plus reference TRBV9 and TRBJ2-7, the full variable domain is DSGVTQTPKHLITATGQRVTLRCSPRSGDLSVYWYQQSLDQGLQFLIQYYNGEERAKGNILERFSAQQFPDLHSELNLSSLELGDSALYFCASSNRREQYFGPGTRLTVT.

The chain carries TRBV7-6 and TRBJ1-1; unclear D gene. This CDR3 has 13 amino acids. V was shortened by 5 bases and J by 0 bases, with 7 bases between the two germline ends. Germline CDR1 is SGHVS and CDR2 is FNYEAQ. The DNA for the CDR3 is TGTGCCAGCAGCCGGACTCTGAACACTGAAGCTTTCTTT. This encodes CASSRTLNTEAFF.

This rearrangement joins TRBV2 to TRBJ2-2; 8 bases align to TRBD1. Germline lookup yields CDR1 SNHLY and CDR2 FYNNEI. The ends lost 5 bases at V and 2 bases at J; junction bases unmatched: 7. The CDR3 sequence is 16 residues long. Written as DNA, the CDR3 is TGTGCCAGCAGTCGAGAGGGACAGGCCAACACCGGGGAGCTGTTTTTT. It is translated as CASSREGQANTGELFF.

Here the CDR3 DNA reads TGCGCCAGCAGTGAGTCCCAGGGCGTTAATGAAAAACTGTTTTTT. It is translated as CASSESQGVNEKLFF. This rearrangement joins TRBV10-1 to TRBJ1-4; a weak D match, TRBD1 (5 bases). CDR1 and CDR2 from the germline V gene are WNHNN and SYGVQD (reference sequence). V was clipped by 0 bases and J by 4 bases, with 9 bases between them. The CDR3 runs 15 residues.

The V call is TRBV7-9, the J call TRBJ1-1, with D unclear. The germline CDR1 and CDR2 sequences are SEHNR and FQNEAQ (reference sequence). The V and J ends lost 5 bases and 5 bases respectively, with 6 bases between them. The CDR3 loop spans 11 amino acids. The CDR3 protein is CASSRETEAFF. The CDR3 region has the DNA TGTGCCAGCAGCCGGGAGACTGAAGCTTTCTTT.

This clone has only a few counts. The rearrangement uses TRBV30 and TRBJ2-1, with a tentative D call TRBD2 (5 bases). The V end lost 0 bases, the J end lost 7 bases, and 16 bases lay between the germline ends. Germline CDR1 reads GTSNPN; CDR2 reads SVGIG (reference sequence). The CDR3 sequence is 15 residues long. The CDR3 loop reads CAWSVPGEGLNEQFF. The CDR3 DNA follows: TGTGCCTGGAGTGTACCCGGGGAAGGATTGAATGAGCAGTTCTTC.

The CDR3 loop is CASSEEGAPGYGYTF. Written as DNA, the CDR3 is TGTGCCAGCAGTGAAGAGGGGGCGCCCGGCTATGGCTACACCTTC. J is TRBJ1-2 and V is TRBV6-1; 7 bases align to TRBD1. CDR1 is MNHNS and CDR2 is SASEGT in the germline V gene. The CDR3 has 15 amino acids. The V gene end was trimmed by 1 base and the J gene end by 4 bases; junction bases not matched to a gene: 6.

This clone is classed as medium-sized (0.01 to 0.1%). The chain couples TRBV19 to TRBJ1-1, with D perhaps TRBD1 (5 bases). This CDR3 is built from 13 residues. Germline CDR1 is LNHDA and CDR2 is SQIVND (reference sequence). The V gene lost 7 bases and the J gene lost 4 bases, with 13 bases spanning the gap. CDR3 coding DNA: TGTGCCAGTATCGGGAAGGGGCCCACTGAAGCTTTCTTT. This gives the protein CASIGKGPTEAFF.

The rearrangement joins TRBV6-6 to TRBJ1-2; D is possibly TRBD1 (5 bases). V lost 6 bases and J 7 bases, leaving 15 bases between the germline ends. Germline V gene lookup returns CDR1 MNHNY and CDR2 SVGAGI (reference sequence). The CDR3 covers 13 residues. The CDR3 DNA reads as TGTGCCAGCAGCCTTGACGTCGGGGGTGGCTACACCTTC. This translates into CASSLDVGGGYTF.

This clone has just a few counts. The V and J genes are TRBV19 and TRBJ2-7; D may be TRBD2 (6 bases). In germline, CDR1 is LNHDA, CDR2 SQIVND (reference sequence). The V end was cut by 3 bases, the J end by 4 bases, with 13 bases between. CDR3 length: 14 amino acids. The CDR3 loop is CASSMGGPLYEQYF. As DNA, the CDR3 is TGTGCCAGTAGTATGGGAGGACCCCTATACGAGCAGTACTTC.

This chain joins TRBV4-2 and TRBJ1-2; 9 bases are a match to TRBD1. After removal of 4 bases from V and 3 bases from J, the junction contained 6 bases not matched to a gene. The germline CDR1 and CDR2 sequences are LGHNA and YNFKEQ. CDR3 size: 15 residues. CDR3 coding DNA: TGTGCCAGCAGCCCCGGGACAGGGAGATACTATGGCTACACCTTC. Translated: CASSPGTGRYYGYTF.